This T cell receptor beta chain is drawn from a study of technical replicates of blood from a handful of donors (dated by TCRdb to 2017 to 2019). With regard to this clone: Its binding antigen is unknown. No much larger clonotype is one base removed from it; base qualities were not supplied.

The method behind the library was the immunoSEQ multiplex PCR assay. Sourced from immuneACCESS, this table was stored by TCRdb with only in-frame sequences that have V and J called. A share of the clones is absent; for the studies checked, an unresolved V gene accounts for under half, and the remainder has no known explanation. The sample includes 70,000 or so clones, with approximately 98% observed a single time. The ten largest account for around 0.2% of the sample. V loses 6 bases at its end and J loses 4 bases; junction bases beyond the gene matches: 5. There are 14 amino acids in the CDR3, from cysteine to phenylalanine inclusive. CDR3 DNA only is kept here, 42 bases in frame from base 1. CDR1 and CDR2, looked up from the germline V gene, are MDHEN and SYDVKM.

The rearranged segments are TRBV28 and TRBJ2-1; TRBD1 lines up with 8 middle nucleotides. The clonotype comes from a human donor in good health. Sequencing was performed on T cells isolated from PBMCs. The DNA is TGTGCCAGCAGCGACCGGGACAGGTACAATGAGCAGTTCTTC. Its translation reads: CASSDRDRYNEQFF.